This is a list of T cell receptor beta chains from one sample in a study of metastatic and nonmetastatic thyroid tumors. With MiXCR, TCRdb reprocessed the PCR reads. The repertoire includes 85,000 to 95,000 clones, about 15% of them detected once, and 3.6% sits in the top ten. Sequencing input: blood. Receptors originate from a female donor with papillary thyroid cancer or a benign thyroid nodule (not recorded which). Some clones in this sample may be carry-over from other donors' samples. Each CDR3 is given with its conserved first and last residue. D genes are given only for firm matches. Size values are once, few and many counts, or a class for expanded clones, and some rows have none.

J gene: TRBJ1-1; clone size: many; V gene: TRBV6-2/TRBV6-3; D gene: TRBD1; CDR3 protein: CASTYRGRGQGKEAFF; CDR3 DNA: TGTGCCAGCACCTACAGGGGGCGCGGTCAGGGGAAGGAAGCTTTCTTT
J gene: TRBJ2-7; clone size: many; V gene: TRBV5-1; D gene: -; CDR3 protein: CASSLERGPTYEQYF; CDR3 DNA: TGCGCCAGCAGCTTAGAGAGGGGACCTACCTACGAGCAGTACTTC
J gene: TRBJ2-5; clone size: -; V gene: TRBV4-2; D gene: -; CDR3 protein: CASSQEGATRGQETQYF; CDR3 DNA: TGTGCCAGCAGCCAAGAGGGTGCGACTAGAGGGCAAGAGACCCAGTACTTC
J gene: TRBJ1-1; clone size: once; V gene: TRBV4-1; D gene: -; CDR3 protein: CASSQDPCVDTEAFF; CDR3 DNA: TGCGCCAGCAGCCAAGACCCGTGCGTAGACACTGAAGCTTTCTTT
J gene: TRBJ1-5; clone size: many; V gene: TRBV24-1; D gene: -; CDR3 protein: CATSGVSGQPQHF; CDR3 DNA: TGTGCCACCAGTGGAGTCTCCGGGCAGCCCCAGCATTTT
J gene: TRBJ1-2; clone size: many; V gene: TRBV12-3/TRBV12-4; D gene: TRBD1; CDR3 protein: CASSPTGGAYGHTF; CDR3 DNA: TGTGCCAGCAGCCCGACAGGGGGAGCATATGGCCACACCTTC
J gene: TRBJ2-7; clone size: -; V gene: TRBV11-1; D gene: TRBD1; CDR3 protein: CASSSDRGPAEQYF; CDR3 DNA: TGTGCCAGCAGCTCCGACAGGGGCCCGGCCGAGCAGTACTTC
J gene: TRBJ1-1; clone size: few; V gene: TRBV6-1; D gene: -; CDR3 protein: CASIEEGYLEAFF; CDR3 DNA: TGTGCCAGCATTGAAGAAGGGTACCTGGAAGCTTTCTTT
J gene: TRBJ2-5; clone size: many; V gene: TRBV12-3/TRBV12-4; D gene: -; CDR3 protein: CASTGGGGVQETQYF; CDR3 DNA: TGTGCCAGCACCGGCGGTGGGGGAGTCCAAGAGACCCAGTACTTC
J gene: TRBJ1-5; clone size: -; V gene: TRBV27; D gene: TRBD1; CDR3 protein: CATKGRTGTNQPQHF; CDR3 DNA: TGTGCCACCAAAGGACGGACAGGGACGAATCAGCCCCAGCATTTT
J gene: TRBJ2-2; clone size: many; V gene: TRBV27; D gene: TRBD2; CDR3 protein: CASMLGLPNTGELFF; CDR3 DNA: TGTGCCAGCATGTTGGGACTACCGAACACCGGGGAGCTGTTTTTT
J gene: TRBJ2-7; clone size: many; V gene: TRBV7-9; D gene: -; CDR3 protein: CASSPPEARRQYF; CDR3 DNA: TGTGCCAGCAGCCCCCCCGAGGCTCGAAGGCAGTACTTC